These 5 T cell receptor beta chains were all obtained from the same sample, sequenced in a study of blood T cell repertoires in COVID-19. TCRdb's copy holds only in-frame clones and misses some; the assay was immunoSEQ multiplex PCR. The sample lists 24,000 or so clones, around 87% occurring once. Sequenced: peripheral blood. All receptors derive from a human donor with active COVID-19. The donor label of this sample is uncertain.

The chain's CDR3 is CASSGIDETQYF. For the CDR3, the DNA is TGTGCCAGCTCCGGGATCGACGAGACCCAGTACTTC. The rearrangement joins TRBV2 to TRBJ2-5, with D possibly TRBD2 on 5 matching bases. CDR1 and CDR2 (germline): SNHLY, FYNNEI. With 8 bases removed from V and 5 bases from J, the gap between germline ends came to 12 bases. There are 12 residues in the CDR3.

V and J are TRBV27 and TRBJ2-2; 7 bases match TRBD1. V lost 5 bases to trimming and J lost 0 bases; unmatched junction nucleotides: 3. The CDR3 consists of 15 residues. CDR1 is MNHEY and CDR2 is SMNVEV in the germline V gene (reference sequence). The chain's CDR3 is CASSPGTANTGELFF. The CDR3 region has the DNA TGTGCCAGCAGTCCCGGGACAGCGAACACCGGGGAGCTGTTTTTT.

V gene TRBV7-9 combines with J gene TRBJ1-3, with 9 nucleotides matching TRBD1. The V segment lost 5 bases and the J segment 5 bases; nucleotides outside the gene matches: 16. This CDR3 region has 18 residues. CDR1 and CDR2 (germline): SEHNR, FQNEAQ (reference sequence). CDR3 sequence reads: CASSPLPQRQGVRNTIYF. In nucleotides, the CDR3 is TGTGCCAGCAGCCCACTCCCCCAGCGACAGGGGGTTAGAAACACCATATATTTT.

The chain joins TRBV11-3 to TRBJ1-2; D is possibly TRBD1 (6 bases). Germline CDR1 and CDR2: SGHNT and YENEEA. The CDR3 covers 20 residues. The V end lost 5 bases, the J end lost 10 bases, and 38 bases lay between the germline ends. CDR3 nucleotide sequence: TGTGCCAGCAGCCCGACCAGAACATCTAACAGGGCAGGGGTAAGTAGAGCCTACACCTTC. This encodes CASSPTRTSNRAGVSRAYTF.

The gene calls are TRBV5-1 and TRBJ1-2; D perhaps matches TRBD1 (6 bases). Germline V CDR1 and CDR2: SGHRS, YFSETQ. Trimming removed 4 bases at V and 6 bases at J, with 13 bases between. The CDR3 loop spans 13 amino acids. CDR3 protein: CASSLGGADGYTF. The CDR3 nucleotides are TGCGCCAGCAGCCTCGGGGGGGCGGATGGCTACACCTTC.